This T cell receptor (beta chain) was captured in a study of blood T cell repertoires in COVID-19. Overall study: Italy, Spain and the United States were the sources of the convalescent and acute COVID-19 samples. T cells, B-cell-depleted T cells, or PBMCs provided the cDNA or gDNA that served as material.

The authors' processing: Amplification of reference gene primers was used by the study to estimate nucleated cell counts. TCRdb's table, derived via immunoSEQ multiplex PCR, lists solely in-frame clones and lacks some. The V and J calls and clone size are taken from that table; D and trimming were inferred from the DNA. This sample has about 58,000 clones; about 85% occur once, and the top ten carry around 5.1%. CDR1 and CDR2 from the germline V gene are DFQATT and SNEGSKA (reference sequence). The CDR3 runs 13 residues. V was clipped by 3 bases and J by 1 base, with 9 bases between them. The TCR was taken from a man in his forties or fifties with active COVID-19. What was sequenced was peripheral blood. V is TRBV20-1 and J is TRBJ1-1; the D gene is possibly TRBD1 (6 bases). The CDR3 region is CSASLGANTEAFF. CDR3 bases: TGCAGTGCTAGTTTGGGGGCGAACACTGAAGCTTTCTTT.